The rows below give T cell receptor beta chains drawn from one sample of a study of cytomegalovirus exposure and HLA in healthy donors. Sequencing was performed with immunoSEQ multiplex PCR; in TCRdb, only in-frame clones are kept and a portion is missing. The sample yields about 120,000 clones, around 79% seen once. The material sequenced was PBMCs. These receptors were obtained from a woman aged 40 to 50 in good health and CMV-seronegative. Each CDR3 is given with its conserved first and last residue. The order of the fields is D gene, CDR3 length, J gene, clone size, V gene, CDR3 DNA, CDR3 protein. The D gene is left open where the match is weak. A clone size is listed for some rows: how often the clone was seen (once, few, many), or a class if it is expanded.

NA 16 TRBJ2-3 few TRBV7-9 TGTGCCAGCAGCATCGCTAGCGATTCTAGCACAGATACGCAGTATTTT CASSIASDSSTDTQYF
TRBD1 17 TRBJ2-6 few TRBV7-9 TGTGCCAGCACCGGACAGGGGCTACTCTCTGGGGCCAACGTCCTGACTTTC CASTGQGLLSGANVLTF
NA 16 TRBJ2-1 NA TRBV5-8 TGTGCCAGCAGCTGGGGGACAGGCGGGGGATACAATGAGCAGTTCTTC CASSWGTGGGYNEQFF
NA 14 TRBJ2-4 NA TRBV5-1 TGCGCCAGCTCGGACACCGAAGTTCTAAACATTCAGTACTTC CASSDTEVLNIQYF
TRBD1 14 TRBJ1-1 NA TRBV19 TGTGCCAGTAGTACCCGACAGGGCCACACTGAAGCTTTCTTT CASSTRQGHTEAFF
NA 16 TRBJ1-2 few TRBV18 TGTGCCAGCTCACCACAGGTGCCGCAGGGAACGGGTGGCTACACCTTC CASSPQVPQGTGGYTF
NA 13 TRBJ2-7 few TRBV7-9 TGTGCCAGCAGCTTAGCGGGAGCGTACGAGCAGTACTTC CASSLAGAYEQYF
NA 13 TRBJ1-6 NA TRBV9 TGTGCCAGCTCCGGCCAGGGCAATTCACCCCTCCACTTT CASSGQGNSPLHF
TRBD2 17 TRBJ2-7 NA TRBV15 TGTGCCACCAGCAGATCCGCGGGACTACCAGGAACCTACGAGCAGTACTTC CATSRSAGLPGTYEQYF
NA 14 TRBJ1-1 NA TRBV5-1 TGCGCCAGCAGCTTGGGTCAGCGGAGCACTGAAGCTTTCTTT CASSLGQRSTEAFF
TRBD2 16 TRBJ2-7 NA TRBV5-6 TGTGCCAGCAGCTCCGCACTAGCGAGAACCTCCTACGAGCAGTACTTC CASSSALARTSYEQYF
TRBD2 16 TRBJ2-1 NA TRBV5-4 TGTGCCAGCAGCCCCACCGGACTAGCGGGGTACAATGAGCAGTTCTTC CASSPTGLAGYNEQFF
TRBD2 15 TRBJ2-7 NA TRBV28 TGTGCCAGCCGGGCCAGGACTAGCGGCTCCTACGAGCAGTACTTC CASRARTSGSYEQYF
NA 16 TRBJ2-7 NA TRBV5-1 TGCGCCAGCAGCTTGTCGTTTGTCGGGGGTGGGGACGAGCAGTACTTC CASSLSFVGGGDEQYF
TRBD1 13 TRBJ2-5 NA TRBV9 TGTGCCAGCAGCGTTGACAGGGGTGAGACCCAGTACTTC CASSVDRGETQYF
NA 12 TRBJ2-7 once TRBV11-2 TGTGCCAGCAGCCGACTTACCTACGAGCAGTACTTC CASSRLTYEQYF
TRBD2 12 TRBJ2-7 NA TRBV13 TGTGCCAGCGGGCAGGGACTATACGAGCAGTACTTC CASGQGLYEQYF
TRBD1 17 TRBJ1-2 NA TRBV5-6 TGTGCCAGCAGCCGAACAATAGACAGGGTCGGGAGCTATGGCTACACCTTC CASSRTIDRVGSYGYTF
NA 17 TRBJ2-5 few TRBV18 TGTGCCAGCTCTCCTCCGACAGGAGGAATTGGTGGGGAGACCCAGTACTTC CASSPPTGGIGGETQYF
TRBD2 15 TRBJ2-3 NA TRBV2 TGTGCCAGCAGTGGCCCTAGCGGGCACACAGATACGCAGTATTTT CASSGPSGHTDTQYF
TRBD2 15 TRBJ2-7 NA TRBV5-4 TGTGCCAGCAGCCGGGGGAGGGAGGAGAGGTACGAGCAGTACTTC CASSRGREERYEQYF
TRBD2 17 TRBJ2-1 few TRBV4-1 TGCGCCAGCAGCTCCCGTCCCGGGAGGGGGTCCTACAATGAGCAGTTCTTC CASSSRPGRGSYNEQFF
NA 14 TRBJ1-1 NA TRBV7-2 TGTGCCAGCTCCCAGATAGGGAGAAACACTGAAGCTTTCTTT CASSQIGRNTEAFF
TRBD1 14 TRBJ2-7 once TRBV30 TGTGCCTGGAGTGTACTTGACAGGGGGTACGAGCAGTACTTC CAWSVLDRGYEQYF
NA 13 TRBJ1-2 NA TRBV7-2 TGTGCCAGCACCGCCCAGGGCCCATATGGCTACACCTTC CASTAQGPYGYTF
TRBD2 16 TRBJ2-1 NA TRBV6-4 TGTGCCAGCAGTGTCTCGCTGGCGGGAGGAGCCGATGAGCAGTTCTTC CASSVSLAGGADEQFF
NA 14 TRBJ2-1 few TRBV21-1 TGTGCCAGCAGCAAAGCCCTAGGAAGGAATGAGCAGTTCTTC CASSKALGRNEQFF
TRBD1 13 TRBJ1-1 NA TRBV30 TGTGCCTGGAGTCCCCAGGGGGACACTGAAGCTTTCTTT CAWSPQGDTEAFF
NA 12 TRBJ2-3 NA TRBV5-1 TGCGCCAGCAAAGCCGGCACAGATACGCAGTATTTT CASKAGTDTQYF